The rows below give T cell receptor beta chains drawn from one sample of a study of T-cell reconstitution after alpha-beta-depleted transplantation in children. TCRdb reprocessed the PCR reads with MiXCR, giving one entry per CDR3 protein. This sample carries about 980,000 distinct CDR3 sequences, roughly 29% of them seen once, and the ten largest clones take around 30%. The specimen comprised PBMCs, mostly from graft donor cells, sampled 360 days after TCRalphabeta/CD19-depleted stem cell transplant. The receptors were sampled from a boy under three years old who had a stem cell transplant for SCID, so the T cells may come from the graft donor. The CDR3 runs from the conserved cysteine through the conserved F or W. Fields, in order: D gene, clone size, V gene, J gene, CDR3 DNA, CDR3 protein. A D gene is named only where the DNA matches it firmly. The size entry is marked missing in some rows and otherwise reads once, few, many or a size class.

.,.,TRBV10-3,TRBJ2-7,TGTGCCATCAGACAACAGGTGCCCTACGAGCAGTACTTC,CAIRQQVPYEQYF
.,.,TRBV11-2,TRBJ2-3,TGTGCCAGCAGCTTAGAGTTGGGGGGGCCGGGAGATACGCAGTATTTT,CASSLELGGPGDTQYF
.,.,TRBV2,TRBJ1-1,TGTGCCAGCTGGGACGGCCGAATGAACACTGAAGCTTTCTTT,CASWDGRMNTEAFF
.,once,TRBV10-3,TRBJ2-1,TGTGCCATCAGTCAGCAAGCCTCCGGGACCGGCAATGAGCAGTTCTTC,CAISQQASGTGNEQFF
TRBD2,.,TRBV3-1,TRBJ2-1,TGTGCCAGCAGCCGGACTAGCTTGGGCAATGAGCAGTTCTTC,CASSRTSLGNEQFF
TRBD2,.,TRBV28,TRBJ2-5,TGTGCCAGCAGTGCCGGGACTAGCGGGGGAAGGTGGTGGGTCGAGACCCAGTACTTC,CASSAGTSGGRWWVETQYF
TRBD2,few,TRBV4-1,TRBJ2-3,TGTGCCAGCAGCCAAGGACGCCCAGAACGGGGGGGTGGCACAGATACGCAGTATTTT,CASSQGRPERGGGTDTQYF
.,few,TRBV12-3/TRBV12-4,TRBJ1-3,TGTGCCAGCAGTTTAATGGGGGCTGGAAACACCATATATTTT,CASSLMGAGNTIYF
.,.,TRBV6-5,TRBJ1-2,TGTGCCAGCAGTTGGGTTGGTCAGGGGCGATTAAACTATGGCTACACCTTC,CASSWVGQGRLNYGYTF
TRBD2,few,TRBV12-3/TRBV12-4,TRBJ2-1,TGTGCCAGCAGTTTAGGCGGCGGGGGGCACGATGAGCAGTTCTTC,CASSLGGGGHDEQFF
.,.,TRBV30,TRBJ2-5,TGTGCCTGGGGCCTTTCGGGGGGCCCGGCAGAGACCCAGTACTTC,CAWGLSGGPAETQYF
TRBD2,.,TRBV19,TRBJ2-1,TGTGCCAGTAGTATCCTAGCGGGGGGGCCCGGTGAGCAGTTCTTC,CASSILAGGPGEQFF
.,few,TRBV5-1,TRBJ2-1,TGCGCCAGCAGCCGGGGGGCCACCTACAATGAGCAGTTCTTC,CASSRGATYNEQFF
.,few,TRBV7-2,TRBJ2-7,TGTGCCAGCTCCCTAAAGCCTGGCTACGAGCAGTACTTC,CASSLKPGYEQYF
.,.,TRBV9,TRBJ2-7,TGTGCCAGCAGCGTAGCGGGGGGCGCCCCCCCCTACGAGCAGTACTTC,CASSVAGGAPPYEQYF
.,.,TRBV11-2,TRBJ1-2,TGTGCCAGCAGCTTAGTGCAGGGCCGGGGCTATGGCTACACCTTC,CASSLVQGRGYGYTF
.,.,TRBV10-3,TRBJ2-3,TGTGCCATCAGTAGGGACCCCCAAGCAGGAGATACGCAGTATTTT,CAISRDPQAGDTQYF
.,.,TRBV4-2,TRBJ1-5,TGTGCCAGCAGCCAAGAACGGGGACTCGGCAATCAGCCCCAGCATTTT,CASSQERGLGNQPQHF
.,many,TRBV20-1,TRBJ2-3,TGCAGTGCTAGTTTCGGCACAGATACGCAGTATTTT,CSASFGTDTQYF
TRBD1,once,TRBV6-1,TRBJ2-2,TGTGCCAGCAGGCGACAGGGGAAGAACACCGGGGAGCTGTTTTTT,CASRRQGKNTGELFF
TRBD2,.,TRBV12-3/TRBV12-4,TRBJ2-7,TGTGCCAGCACCTTTACAGCGGGGGGATCCTACGAGCAGTACTTC,CASTFTAGGSYEQYF
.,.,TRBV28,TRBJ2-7,TGTGCCAGCAGTTTGCAGCTACCCCCTATCCACGAGCAGTACTTC,CASSLQLPPIHEQYF
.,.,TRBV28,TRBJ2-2,TGTGCCAGCGGGCGGACAACCGGGGAGCTGTTTTTT,CASGRTTGELFF
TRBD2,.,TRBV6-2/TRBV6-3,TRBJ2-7,TGTGCCAGCAGTTACCACCAGCGGGGGCTTTCCTACGAGCAGTACTTC,CASSYHQRGLSYEQYF
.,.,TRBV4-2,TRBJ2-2,TGTGCCAGCAGCCAAAGGGAGGCCTGGGGCACCGGGGAGCTGTTTTTT,CASSQREAWGTGELFF
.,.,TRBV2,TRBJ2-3,TGTGCCAGCAGTGGGACTGGGAGGAACACAGATACGCAGTATTTT,CASSGTGRNTDTQYF
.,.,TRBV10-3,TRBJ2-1,TGTGCCATCTCGGGGGGCCCCCCTTACAATGAGCAGTTCTTC,CAISGGPPYNEQFF
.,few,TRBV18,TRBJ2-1,TGTGCCAGCTCACCCCAACGGAACAACTACAATGAGCAGTTCTTC,CASSPQRNNYNEQFF
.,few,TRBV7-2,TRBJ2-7,TGTGCCAGCAGCCCCCTTGGGGGGGCGCGGTACGAGCAGTACTTC,CASSPLGGARYEQYF
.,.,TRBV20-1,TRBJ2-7,TGCAGTGCTCCCGACGGTTACGAGCAGTACTTC,CSAPDGYEQYF
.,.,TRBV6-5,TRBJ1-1,TGTGCCAGCAGTTACACACAACTTCTGAACACTGAAGCTTTCTTT,CASSYTQLLNTEAFF
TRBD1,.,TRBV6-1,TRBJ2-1,TGTGCCAGCAGGATCGGGACAGGGACCTTCAATGAGCAGTTCTTC,CASRIGTGTFNEQFF
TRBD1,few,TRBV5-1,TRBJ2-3,TGCGCCAGCAGTCGTACCGGGACAGGGAGGACAGATACGCAGTATTTT,CASSRTGTGRTDTQYF
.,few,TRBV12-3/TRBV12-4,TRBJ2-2,TGTGCCAGCAGTTTTTATTCGGGGGGCCGGAGCGGGGAGCTGTTTTTT,CASSFYSGGRSGELFF
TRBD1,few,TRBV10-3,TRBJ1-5,TGTGCCGCGGGACAGAACAATCAGCCCCAGCATTTT,CAAGQNNQPQHF
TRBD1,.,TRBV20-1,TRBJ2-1,TGCAGTGCTAGAGACGTGACAGGGGTCCATGAGCAGTTCTTC,CSARDVTGVHEQFF
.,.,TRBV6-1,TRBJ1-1,TGTGCCAGCGGGGACCGGACCTCCGTTGGGACTGAAGCTTTCTTT,CASGDRTSVGTEAFF
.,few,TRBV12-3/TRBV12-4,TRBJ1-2,TGTGCCAGCAGTTTAGAGGCCTCTAGGGGGGCGCTTGGCTACACCTTC,CASSLEASRGALGYTF
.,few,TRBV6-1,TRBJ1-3,TGTGCCAGCAGAGATGGACCCGCTGGAAACACCATATATTTT,CASRDGPAGNTIYF
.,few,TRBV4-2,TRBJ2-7,TGTGCCAGCAGCCCGGGAGTTGTAAGGGACGAGCAGTACTTC,CASSPGVVRDEQYF
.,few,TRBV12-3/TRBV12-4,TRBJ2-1,TGTGCCAGCAGTTTAAGGTCCTCCGATGAGCAGTTCTTC,CASSLRSSDEQFF
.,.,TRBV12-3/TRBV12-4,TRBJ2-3,TGTGCCAGCGCTCAAGTCGGGTTGGGCACAGATACGCAGTATTTT,CASAQVGLGTDTQYF
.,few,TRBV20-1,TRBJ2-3,TGCAGTGCTAGAGATCCGCGCGGACTCACAGATACGCAGTATTTT,CSARDPRGLTDTQYF
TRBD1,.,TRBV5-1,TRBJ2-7,TGCGCCAGCAGACCCCGGACAGGGATATCCTACGAGCAGTACTTC,CASRPRTGISYEQYF
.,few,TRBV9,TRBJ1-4,TGTGCCAGCAGCGTAGGTGGACTGGGGAGTGAAAAACTGTTTTTT,CASSVGGLGSEKLFF
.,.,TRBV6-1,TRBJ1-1,TGTGCCAGCAGTGAAGCGCCGGGGATGAACACTGAAGCTTTCTTT,CASSEAPGMNTEAFF
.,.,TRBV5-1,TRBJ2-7,TGCGCCAGCAGGCTTAGGGCCTCTTCTTACGACGAGCAGTACTTC,CASRLRASSYDEQYF
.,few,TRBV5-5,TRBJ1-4,TGTGCCAGCAGCACCCACCGACGGAGTAATGAAAAACTGTTTTTT,CASSTHRRSNEKLFF
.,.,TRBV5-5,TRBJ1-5,TGTGCCAGCAGCTTAAGAGGGGATACCTATCAGCCCCAGCATTTT,CASSLRGDTYQPQHF
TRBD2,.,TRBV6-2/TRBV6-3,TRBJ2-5,TGTGCCAGCAGTCCGTGGACTAGCTGGGAGACCCAGTACTTC,CASSPWTSWETQYF
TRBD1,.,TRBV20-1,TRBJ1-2,TGCAGTGCTAGGTGGAGGGGGCTCGGTAACTATGGCTACACCTTC,CSARWRGLGNYGYTF
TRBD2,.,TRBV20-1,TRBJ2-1,TGCAGGAACAGACTAGCGGGGTACAATGAGCAGTTCTTC,CRNRLAGYNEQFF
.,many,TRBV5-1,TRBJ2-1,TGTGCCAGCAGTCTCTTGGCGGGATCCTCCTACAATGAGCAGTTCTTC,CASSLLAGSSYNEQFF
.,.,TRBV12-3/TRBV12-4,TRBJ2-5,TGTGCCAGCAGTACCCGGGACCCGCGGCAGGGGCAAGAGACCCAGTACTTC,CASSTRDPRQGQETQYF